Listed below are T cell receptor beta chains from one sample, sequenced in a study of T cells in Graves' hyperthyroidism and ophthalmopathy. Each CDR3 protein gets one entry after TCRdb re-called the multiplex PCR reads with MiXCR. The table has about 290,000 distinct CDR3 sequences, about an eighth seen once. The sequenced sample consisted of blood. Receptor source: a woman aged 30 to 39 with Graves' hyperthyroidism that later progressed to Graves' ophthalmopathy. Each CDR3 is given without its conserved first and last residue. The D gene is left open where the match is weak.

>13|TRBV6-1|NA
ASVRDTSTRGGYT
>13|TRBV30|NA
AWNPYPLGTGELF
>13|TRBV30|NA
ATQGKTAPGYGYT
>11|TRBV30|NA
AWSPIPTDTQY
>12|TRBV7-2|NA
ASSSQEGLYKQY
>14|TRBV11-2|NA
ASSFGTNRRYGELF
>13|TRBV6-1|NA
ASRSFPPRDGELF
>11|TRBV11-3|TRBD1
ASSKRGLETQY
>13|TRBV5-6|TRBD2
ASSLGLADTGELF
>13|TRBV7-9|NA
ASSSAEGAGETQY
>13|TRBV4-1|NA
ASSHILATNEKLF
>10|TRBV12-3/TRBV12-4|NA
ASSFNGEKLF
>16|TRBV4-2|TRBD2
ASSQVSGRFAPSNEQF
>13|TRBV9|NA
ASSVGIPNTGELF
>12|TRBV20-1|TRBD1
SARDRTGHQPQH
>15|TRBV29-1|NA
SVRLRGLQANTGELF
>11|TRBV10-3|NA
ATPGPFQETQY
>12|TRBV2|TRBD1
ASSVAGTGLEAF
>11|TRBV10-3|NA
AISVSENYGYT
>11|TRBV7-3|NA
ASSPTGNTEAF
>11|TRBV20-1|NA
SAWTVALNIQY
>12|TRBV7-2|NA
ASSLILENTEVF
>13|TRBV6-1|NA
ASSYVATNTGELF